The 14 T cell receptor beta chains listed next were all sequenced from one sample in a study of shared clonotypes between healthy human individuals. The method was immunoSEQ multiplex PCR; TCRdb's version includes in-frame clones alone and lacks a portion of them. The top ten hold roughly 0.13% of the sample, which has under 2,500,000 clones, approximately 96% seen once. The sequenced material came from naive CD4+ T cells sorted from blood. Described subset: CD45RA+ positively selected. These receptors were collected from a man in his late teens or twenties in good health.

The genes are TRBV18 and TRBJ1-5; no reliable D call. V was trimmed by 2 bases and J by 5 bases, leaving 7 bases between them. Germline assignment: CDR1 KGHSH and CDR2 LQKENI. The CDR3 covers 13 residues. The CDR3 sequence: CASSPNLDQPQHF. The DNA for the CDR3 is TGTGCCAGCTCACCAAATCTCGATCAGCCCCAGCATTTT.

The chain uses TRBV5-1 and TRBJ1-5; 11 bases align to TRBD1. The length of the CDR3 is 17 residues. After removal of 0 bases from V and 3 bases from J, the junction contained 5 bases not matched to a gene. Per germline, CDR1 SGHRS and CDR2 YFSETQ. This chain's CDR3 is CASSLGTGGSSNQPQHF. CDR3 nucleotide sequence: TGCGCCAGCAGCTTGGGGACAGGGGGCTCTTCCAATCAGCCCCAGCATTTT.

CDR3 protein: CASSSQASDTQYF. The CDR3 region has the DNA TGCGCCAGCAGCTCACAGGCTTCGGATACGCAGTATTTT. The V gene is TRBV5-1, the J gene TRBJ2-3, with D tentatively TRBD1 (5 bases). The germline V and J ends were trimmed by 3 bases and 6 bases, with 11 bases remaining between them. This CDR3 contains 13 residues. Germline CDR1 SGHRS, CDR2 YFSETQ.

A single count supports this clone. V and J are TRBV2 and TRBJ2-3, with 9 bases lining up with TRBD2. V gave up 2 bases and J gave up 8 bases; unmatched junction bases: 11. This CDR3 contains 16 residues. Germline loops: CDR1 SNHLY, CDR2 FYNNEI. CDR3 loop: CASSERGSGGPGTQYF. The CDR3 DNA reads TGTGCCAGCAGTGAACGGGGTAGCGGGGGCCCAGGTACGCAGTATTTT. Supplemented by reference TRBV2 and TRBJ2-3, the full variable domain reads EPEVTQTPSHQVTQMGQEVILRCVPISNHLYFYWYRQILGQKVEFLVSFYNNEISEKSEIFDDQFSVERPDGSNFTLKIRSTKLEDSAMYFCASSERGSGGPGTQYFGPGTRLTVL.

The rearrangement uses TRBV4-1 and TRBJ2-3; possible D gene TRBD1, 5 bases. The ends were cut back, 0 bases at V and 1 base at J, with 11 bases in the middle. This CDR3 has 16 residues. Germline CDR1 and CDR2: MGHRA and YSYEKL. CDR3 region: CASSQEAAGRTDTQYF. DNA for the CDR3: TGCGCCAGCAGCCAAGAGGCGGCAGGGCGCACAGATACGCAGTATTTT.

The chain is built from TRBV10-3 and TRBJ2-3; no firm D call. V lost 4 bases, J lost 5 bases, and 13 bases lay in between. Germline CDR1 is ENHRY and CDR2 is SYGVKD. This CDR3 contains 14 residues. DNA of the CDR3: TGTGCCATCAGTGTGGGTGCAGTTGAAGATACGCAGTATTTT. Its protein product is CAISVGAVEDTQYF.

The chain is built from TRBV6-5 and TRBJ1-5; 8 bases are shared with TRBD1. Germline V gene lookup returns CDR1 MNHEY and CDR2 SVGAGI. Losses at the gene ends were 4 bases for V and 7 bases for J; bases not matched to a gene: 6. The CDR3 runs 14 residues. The DNA of the CDR3 is TGTGCCAGCAGTTCTCAGGGGGCGCGGCAGCCCCAGCATTTT. Translation: CASSSQGARQPQHF.

This chain links TRBV18 with TRBJ2-2; tentative D call: TRBD2 (6 bases). This CDR3 spans 14 amino acids. The V gene lost 2 bases and the J gene lost 5 bases, with 9 bases spanning the gap. From germline, CDR1 is KGHSH and CDR2 LQKENI. The CDR3 protein is CASSPSGTTGELFF. CDR3 DNA: TGTGCCAGCTCACCATCCGGGACTACCGGGGAGCTGTTTTTT.

This sequence joins TRBV6-6 and TRBJ1-2; 9 bases agree with TRBD1. The CDR3 is made up of 13 amino acids. V was clipped by 5 bases and J by 7 bases; unmatched bases: 5. Germline-derived CDR1 and CDR2 are MNHNY and SVGAGI (reference sequence). CDR3 sequence (DNA): TGTGCCAGCAGTACCGGACAGGGGATTGGCTACACCTTC. This encodes CASSTGQGIGYTF.

The gene calls are TRBV27 and TRBJ1-1; 7 bases are shared with TRBD1. The germline V gene encodes CDR1 MNHEY and CDR2 SMNVEV (reference sequence). Trimming cost V 6 bases and J 4 bases; bases outside gene matches: 20. The CDR3 consists of 18 residues. CDR3 coding DNA: TGTGCCAGCAGCTCCGACAGGGTTATGATTCCAGGGGTCACTGAAGCTTTCTTT. It codes for CASSSDRVMIPGVTEAFF.

V usage is TRBV25-1 and J usage is TRBJ2-5; 8 bases line up with TRBD2. CDR1 and CDR2 (germline): MGHDK, SYGVNS. This CDR3 has 15 residues. The V segment lost 7 bases and the J segment 4 bases; nucleotides outside the gene matches: 11. The CDR3 DNA follows: TGTGCCAGCACCCCCCGCGGGGGGACGGGAGAGACCCAGTACTTC. It is translated as CASTPRGGTGETQYF.

The rearrangement joins TRBV27 to TRBJ1-6; 8 bases fit TRBD1. V shed 7 bases and J 8 bases; nucleotides not matched to a gene: 10. CDR1 and CDR2 from the germline V gene are MNHEY and SMNVEV (reference sequence). CDR3 length: 15 residues. The DNA for the CDR3 is TGTGCCAGCACCTTCCGACAGGGGAGGGATTCACCCCTCCACTTT. This sequence encodes CASTFRQGRDSPLHF.

The V call is TRBV4-1, the J call TRBJ2-5; 11 nucleotides align to TRBD1. From germline, CDR1 is MGHRA and CDR2 YSYEKL. The length of the CDR3 is 16 residues. After removal of 5 bases from V and 5 bases from J, the junction contained 10 bases not matched to a gene. The CDR3 nucleotides are TGCGCCAGCAGCGCCCGGGACAGGGACAGGGGGGAGACCCAGTACTTC. Amino acids: CASSARDRDRGETQYF.

The CDR3 sequence: CASSGARNYGYTF. CDR3 bases: TGTGCCAGCAGCGGAGCAAGGAACTATGGCTACACCTTC. The V call is TRBV9, the J call TRBJ1-2, with D hard to call. The CDR3 runs 13 residues. Germline CDR1 SGDLS, CDR2 YYNGEE. V was clipped by 3 bases and J by 2 bases, with 8 bases between them.